This T cell receptor (beta chain) was observed in a study of T-cell memory formation after mild COVID-19. Study-wide background: TCR clusters largely stayed donor specific.

On this clonotype: Its antigen remains unidentified.

Overall study findings and caveats: Cross-reactive memory seemingly joined, as some responding clones were found in pre-infection memory. CD4+ contracting clones were found mainly in CM and EM, and CD8+ ones in EMRA.

This CDR3 region has 14 residues. V lost 6 bases and J 0 bases, leaving 13 bases between the germline ends. Germline CDR1 reads DFQATT; CDR2 reads SNEGSKA (reference sequence). A 5'RACE reaction primed in the constant segment made cDNA libraries of TCR alpha and TCR beta, and these carried sample barcodes and UMIs. MiXCR, run by TCRdb on the 5' RACE reads, gives a single entry per CDR3 protein. Among about 600,000 distinct CDR3 sequences listed, roughly 22% were seen once. This sequence joins TRBV20-1 and TRBJ2-3; D is tentatively TRBD1 or TRBD2 (5 bases each). This clonotype was sampled from an adult woman who had mild COVID-19 (a few samples of this study predate the infection). Cell type and time point are not known. The sequencing input was PBMCs or a T cell subset sorted from them (not recorded which). The CDR3 reads CSASGQPSTDTQYF. The DNA of the CDR3 is TGCAGTGCCTCGGGGCAACCTAGCACAGATACGCAGTATTTT.